These 16 T cell receptor beta chains came from one sample sequenced in a study of T-cell reconstitution after alpha-beta-depleted transplantation in children. Unique molecular identifiers featured in how the TCRbeta library was prepared. MiXCR was run by TCRdb on the PCR reads, yielding one entry per CDR3 protein. The sample lists roughly 420,000 distinct CDR3 sequences; 16% were seen once. The sequenced sample was PBMCs, mostly from graft donor cells, obtained 360 days after TCRalphabeta/CD19-depleted stem cell transplant. These receptors all come from a boy under two years old who had a stem cell transplant for Wiskott-Aldrich syndrome, so the T cells may come from the graft donor.

There are a few counts of this clonotype. The genes are TRBV12-3 or TRBV12-4 and TRBJ2-7; D might be TRBD1 (7 bases). V shed 5 bases and J shed 5 bases, with 16 bases lying between them. The CDR3 runs 14 residues. CDR3 sequence (DNA): TGTGCCAGCAGTCGCGGGACAGTCAACAACGAGCAGTACTTC. Its protein is CASSRGTVNNEQYF.

This clonotype has only a few counts. The rearrangement joins TRBV20-1 to TRBJ2-7; tentatively, D is TRBD1 or TRBD2 (5 bases each). The CDR3 is made up of 15 amino acids. Per the germline V gene, CDR1 is DFQATT and CDR2 is SNEGSKA (reference sequence). Trimming stripped 3 bases from V and 0 bases from J, with 15 bases between. Written as DNA, the CDR3 is TGCAGTGCTAGTCCGGGGCTTTCTGACTCCTACGAGCAGTACTTC. The encoded protein is CSASPGLSDSYEQYF.

This clonotype appeared a few times. J is TRBJ2-3 and V is TRBV11-2; 8 positions agree with TRBD1. There are 17 residues in the CDR3. Germline CDR1 and CDR2: SGHAT and FQNNGV. V trimming: 7 bases; J trimming: 5 bases; junction bases outside the gene matches: 17. For the CDR3, the DNA is TGTGCCAGCAACGCCCCCCTAACCCAGGGGGCTATAGATACGCAGTATTTT. Encoded protein: CASNAPLTQGAIDTQYF.

This clonotype has a handful of counts. The rearrangement links TRBV7-6 to TRBJ2-7; tentatively, D is TRBD1 (6 bases). The CDR3 is 13 residues long. Trimming pared 6 bases from V and 2 bases from J, leaving 11 bases between. CDR1 and CDR2 from the germline V gene are SGHVS and FNYEAQ. CDR3: CASSVGAAYEQYF. The CDR3 bases are TGTGCCAGCAGTGTGGGGGCGGCCTACGAGCAGTACTTC.

This clonotype was recorded only once. The chain carries TRBV5-1 and TRBJ2-7; 7 bases map to TRBD2. This CDR3 comprises 14 residues. Germline CDR1 SGHRS, CDR2 YFSETQ. V lost 4 bases and J lost 0; bases outside the gene matches: 4. This CDR3 reads CASSKTSLSYEQYF. The CDR3, as DNA: TGCGCCAGCAGCAAGACTAGCCTCTCCTACGAGCAGTACTTC.

This clonotype was seen many times. The chain is built from TRBV24-1 and TRBJ2-5, with 8 bases matching TRBD1. This CDR3 is 15 amino acids long. After removal of 3 bases from V and 1 base from J, the junction contained 3 bases not matched to a gene. Germline values: CDR1 KGHDR, CDR2 SFDVKD. CDR3 sequence (DNA): TGTGCCACCAGTGATCTCGGACAGGGCCAAGAGACCCAGTACTTC. Protein sequence: CATSDLGQGQETQYF.

The genes are TRBV6-5 and TRBJ2-7; D is perhaps TRBD2 (5 bases). V was cut by 2 bases and J by 2 bases, with 13 bases left in between. The CDR3 has 15 amino acids. CDR1 MNHEY and CDR2 SVGAGI come from the germline V gene. CDR3 DNA: TGTGCCAGCAGTTACGCGAGGGTAAAACCCTACGAGCAGTACTTC. Its protein is CASSYARVKPYEQYF.

This clonotype was observed at least ten times. The V call is TRBV28, the J call TRBJ2-3; D remains unclear. The V gene lost 6 bases and the J gene lost 6 bases, with 13 bases spanning the gap. The CDR3 contains 13 residues. Looked up from germline, CDR1 is MDHEN and CDR2 is SYDVKM. CDR3 nucleotide sequence: TGTGCCAGCAGCTCGGGCCCCGGGGATACGCAGTATTTT. Translating gives CASSSGPGDTQYF.

This clonotype was counted between two and nine times. The genes are TRBV4-1 and TRBJ2-1; 12 positions match TRBD2. Germline CDR1 reads MGHRA; CDR2 reads YSYEKL. This CDR3 region has 20 residues. The ends lost 1 base at V and 0 bases at J; junction bases unmatched: 10. CDR3 loop: CASSQGELAGGFSSYNEQFF. DNA of the CDR3: TGCGCCAGCAGCCAAGGGGAACTAGCGGGAGGTTTCAGCTCCTACAATGAGCAGTTCTTC.

The chain joins TRBV27 to TRBJ2-3; possibly TRBD2 for D (6 bases). Trimming cost V 2 bases and J 4 bases, with 10 bases left between them. The V gene's germline CDR1 is MNHEY and CDR2 SMNVEV (reference sequence). The CDR3 totals 14 residues. The CDR3 nucleotides are TGTGCCAGCAGTTTAGGCGGGGTCCCAGATACGCAGTATTTT. As protein: CASSLGGVPDTQYF.

The V call is TRBV2, the J call TRBJ1-6; 9 positions match TRBD1. Trimming removed 11 bases from V and 10 bases from J; junction bases left unmatched: 15. This CDR3 comprises 15 residues. CDR1 and CDR2 from the germline V gene are SNHLY and FYNNEI. The CDR3 is CASKERQGENSPLHF. In nucleotides, the CDR3 is TGTGCCTCCAAGGAGCGACAGGGGGAGAACTCACCCCTCCACTTT.

This clonotype was seen repeatedly, ten times or more. The chain has TRBV5-1 and TRBJ2-6, with 11 bases identical to TRBD2. The length of the CDR3 is 18 residues. Germline V gene sequence: CDR1 SGHRS, CDR2 YFSETQ. J gave up 0 bases and V 0 bases, and 2 bases lay outside the gene matches. CDR3 sequence: CASSLGLAGPSGANVLTF. Here the CDR3 DNA reads TGCGCCAGCAGCTTGGGACTAGCGGGACCCTCTGGGGCCAACGTCCTGACTTTC.

This clonotype was detected only a few times. The rearrangement joins TRBV5-1 to TRBJ2-5, with a tentative D call TRBD1 (5 bases). CDR3 length equals 15 residues. Germline assignment: CDR1 SGHRS and CDR2 YFSETQ. Trimming shortened V by 1 base and J by 5 bases, and 15 bases separated the two germline ends. The CDR3 region has the DNA TGCGCCAGCAGCTTGTATTCTAGGCAGGGCGAGACCCAGTACTTC. Translating it yields CASSLYSRQGETQYF.

The rearrangement uses TRBV5-1 and TRBJ2-1; 10 nucleotides line up with TRBD2. Germline V gives CDR1 SGHRS, CDR2 YFSETQ. CDR3 length: 13 amino acids. This CDR3 is CAWGLARYNEQFF. For the CDR3, the DNA is TGCGCTTGGGGACTAGCGCGTTACAATGAGCAGTTCTTC.

The chain combines TRBV7-2 with TRBJ2-4, with D tentatively TRBD1 or TRBD2 (6 bases each). This CDR3 has 17 amino acids. Trimming took 5 bases from V and 0 from J, leaving 17 bases between them. Germline-derived CDR1 and CDR2 are SGHTA and FQGNSA. CDR3 bases: TGTGCCAGCAGCGAGGCTTGGGGGGCGGGAGCCAAAAACATTCAGTACTTC. Translated: CASSEAWGAGAKNIQYF.

The chain links TRBV27 to TRBJ2-2; D might be TRBD2 (6 bases). V was clipped by 2 bases and J by 0 bases, with 13 bases between them. This CDR3 is built from 17 residues. Germline CDR1 and CDR2: MNHEY and SMNVEV (reference sequence). The CDR3 sequence: CASSLKLANANTGELFF. The CDR3 DNA is TGTGCCAGCAGTTTAAAACTAGCAAACGCGAACACCGGGGAGCTGTTTTTT.